A selection of T cell receptor beta chains follows, all from one sample in a study of beta chain features in type 1 diabetes. Produced via immunoSEQ multiplex PCR; TCRdb's table is partial and in-frame only. The sample consists of hundreds of thousands of clones, about a sixth of them appearing once. The specimen was naive CD4+ T cells from blood. Source of these receptors: a man aged 18 to 35 in good health. The CDR3 runs from the conserved cysteine through the conserved F or W. A D gene is named only where the DNA matches it firmly. Clone size is given for some rows only: seen once, a few or many times, or a class if the clone is expanded.

>TRBJ1-5|TRBV5-1|few|TRBD1
CASSSGTGPNQPQHF
TGCGCCAGCAGCTCGGGGACAGGGCCCAATCAGCCCCAGCATTTT
>TRBJ1-4|TRBV19|few|TRBD1
CASTPGQASAKLFF
TGTGCCAGTACTCCGGGACAGGCCAGTGCGAAACTGTTTTTT
>TRBJ1-6|TRBV10-3|.|.
CAISELGAPDNSPLHF
TGTGCCATCAGTGAGTTGGGGGCTCCAGATAATTCACCCCTCCACTTT
>TRBJ2-5|TRBV7-8|.|TRBD2
CASSLRTSGGAGTQYF
TGTGCCAGCAGCTTAAGGACTAGCGGGGGGGCCGGGACCCAGTACTTC
>TRBJ1-1|TRBV21-1|.|.
CASSLTDRDQEPVNTEAFF
TGTGCCAGCAGCCTGACGGACAGGGACCAAGAACCCGTGAACACTGAAGCTTTCTTT
>TRBJ2-7|TRBV5-1|few|.
CASSLDHYEQYF
TGCGCCAGCAGCTTGGACCACTACGAGCAGTACTTC
>TRBJ2-5|TRBV4-2|.|.
CASSLRELKDRKETQYF
TGTGCCAGCAGCCTACGCGAACTTAAGGACAGAAAAGAGACCCAGTACTTC
>TRBJ1-2|TRBV2|.|TRBD1
CASREQGATNYGYTF
TGTGCCAGCAGGGAACAGGGGGCGACTAACTATGGCTACACCTTC
>TRBJ1-3|TRBV28|few|TRBD1
CASSSGTASGNTIYF
TGTGCCAGCAGTTCCGGGACAGCCTCTGGAAACACCATATATTTT
>TRBJ2-7|TRBV18|.|TRBD1
CASSPPRTGEVAQYF
TGTGCCAGCTCACCACCCCGGACAGGGGAAGTGGCGCAGTACTTC
>TRBJ2-1|TRBV9|.|.
CASSVEEKGRDEQFF
TGTGCCAGCAGCGTAGAGGAGAAAGGTAGGGATGAGCAGTTCTTC